Below, one T cell receptor beta chain is given with its context. Its antigen is unknown. An end of the junction does not agree with germline; a read error may underlie this. The sample comes from a study of cytomegalovirus exposure and HLA in healthy donors. Assay used: immunoSEQ multiplex PCR; TCRdb lists only in-frame clones, some missing. The table has tens of thousands of clones, 94% seen once. CDR1 and CDR2 (germline): SQVTM, ANQGSEA. This CDR3 is 12 amino acids long. General study findings and limits: As confirmed in vitro, a few CMV-associated chains were specific for CMV antigens. The investigators catalogued about 170 TCR beta chains as cytomegalovirus-associated.

What was sequenced was PBMCs. The chain is built from TRBV29-1 and TRBJ1-1; 7 bases fit TRBD1. The sequence was obtained from a woman younger than 35 in good health and CMV-seronegative. This chain's CDR3 is CSGRGLKTEAFF. CDR3 DNA sequence: TGCAGCGGAAGGGGGCTGAAGACTGAAGCTTTCTTT.